This T cell receptor (beta chain) is from a study of PD-L1 blockade in urothelial cancer. Some clones are missing from TCRdb's copy, which holds only in-frame ones; the method was immunoSEQ multiplex PCR. The data contain more than 65,000 clones, 87% of them singletons. Deletions cut 8 bases from V and 3 bases from J, with 14 bases between. Germline CDR1 reads MDHEN; CDR2 reads SYDVKM. The CDR3 totals 14 residues. Sequencing used PBMCs, obtained around atezolizumab (anti-PD-L1) treatment. The TCR sequence derives from a woman in her sixties or seventies with urothelial cancer. J is TRBJ1-5 and V is TRBV28; possible D gene TRBD1, 5 bases. The CDR3 spells CASRGGGNNQPQHF. CDR3 in DNA: TGTGCCAGCCGGGGTGGGGGGAACAATCAGCCCCAGCATTTT.